Here is one T cell receptor (beta chain) with its context. The clone's antigen remains unknown. Per-nucleotide qualities are absent, and no much larger clonotype sits a single base away. These data belong to a study of T cell changes during pregnancy in multiple sclerosis (dated by TCRdb to the late 2010s). Some background on the complete study: In women with multiple sclerosis, the researchers looked at how the T cell repertoire shifted as pregnancy progressed.

Library preparation employed the immunoSEQ multiplex PCR assay. Entries here come from immuneACCESS through TCRdb and include only in-frame sequences with V and J called. Some clones fail to appear in such tables; in the studies checked, an unresolved V gene covers under half of the shortfall, and the cause of the remainder is unknown. In all, the sample holds roughly 49,000 clones, and 93% of those were seen once. The top ten clones comprise around 3.9% of the sample. Deletion took 1 base off V and 4 bases off J, with a span of 17 bases between the germline ends. The germline V gene gives CDR1 as LGHNT and CDR2 as FRNRAP. The cysteine opens and the phenylalanine closes a CDR3 of 17 amino acids. Only the CDR3 portion is preserved as DNA: 51 bases, with reading frame beginning at the first base.

This receptor was taken from a female donor with multiple sclerosis, enrolled in a pregnancy study. Recombination connected TRBV12-5 to TRBJ2-1; the D gene cannot be named for sure. Here the sequenced sample was CD8+ T cells from peripheral blood mononuclear cells, taken after pregnancy. The CDR3 is CASGLGSWPMEYNEQFF. The DNA sequence is TGTGCTAGTGGTTTGGGAAGTTGGCCCATGGAGTACAATGAGCAGTTCTTC. Where the CDR3 stops, the reference TRBV12-5 and TRBJ2-1 genes take over; the full variable domain is DARVTQTPRHKVTEMGQEVTMRCQPILGHNTVFWYRQTMMQGLELLAYFRNRAPLDDSGMPKDRFSAEMPDATLATLKIQPSEPRDSAVYFCASGLGSWPMEYNEQFFGPGTRLTVL.